The TCR beta chain under discussion was sequenced for a study of identical twins. Whole-study results and caveats: Fewer insertions marked abundant cord blood beta clonotypes; young adult naive trended weakly, memory not at all. There was an excess of low generation probability in the out-of-frame alpha sequences that twins shared.

Germline loops: CDR1 SGDLS, CDR2 YYNGEE. This CDR3 region has 14 residues. V was pared by 0 bases and J by 7 bases, with 3 bases of the junction left unmatched. This clonotype was seen a few times. Its antigen is unknown. Via MiXCR, TCRdb re-called the 5' RACE reads, giving one row per CDR3 protein. Of about 470,000 distinct CDR3 sequences in the sample, roughly a quarter were seen once. These data were also filed under a second study, of T cells expressing NK-cell markers.

The clonotype originates from a woman between 18 and 29 years old in good health. The source material was CD4+ T cells sorted from blood. The V call is TRBV9, the J call TRBJ2-1, with 8 nucleotides matching TRBD2. In DNA form, the CDR3 reads TGTGCCAGCAGCGTAGAAGCTAGCGGGAATGAGCAGTTCTTC. Translation: CASSVEASGNEQFF.